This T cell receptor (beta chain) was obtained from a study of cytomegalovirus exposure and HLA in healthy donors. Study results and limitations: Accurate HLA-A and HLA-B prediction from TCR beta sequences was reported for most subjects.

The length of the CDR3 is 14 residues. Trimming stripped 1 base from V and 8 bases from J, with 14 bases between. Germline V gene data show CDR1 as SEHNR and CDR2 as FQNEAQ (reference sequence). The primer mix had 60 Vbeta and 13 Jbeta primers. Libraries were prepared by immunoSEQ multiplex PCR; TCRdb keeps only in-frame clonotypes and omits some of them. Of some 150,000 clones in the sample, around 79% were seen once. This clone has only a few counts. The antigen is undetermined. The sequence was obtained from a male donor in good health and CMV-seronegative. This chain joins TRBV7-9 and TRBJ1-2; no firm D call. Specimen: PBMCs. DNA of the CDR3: TGTGCCAGCAGCTTAGTGTTTGCGGGATTCGGCTACACCTTC. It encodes CASSLVFAGFGYTF.